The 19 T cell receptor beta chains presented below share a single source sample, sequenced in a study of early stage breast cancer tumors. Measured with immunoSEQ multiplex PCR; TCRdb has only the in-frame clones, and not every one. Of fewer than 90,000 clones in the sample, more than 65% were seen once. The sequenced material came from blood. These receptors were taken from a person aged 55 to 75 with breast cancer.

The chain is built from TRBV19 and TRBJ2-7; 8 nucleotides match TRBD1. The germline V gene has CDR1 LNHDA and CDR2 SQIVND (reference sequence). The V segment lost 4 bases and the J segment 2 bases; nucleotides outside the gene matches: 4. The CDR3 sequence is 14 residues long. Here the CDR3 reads CASSRTGIPYEQYF. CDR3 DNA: TGTGCCAGTAGTAGGACAGGGATCCCCTACGAGCAGTACTTC.

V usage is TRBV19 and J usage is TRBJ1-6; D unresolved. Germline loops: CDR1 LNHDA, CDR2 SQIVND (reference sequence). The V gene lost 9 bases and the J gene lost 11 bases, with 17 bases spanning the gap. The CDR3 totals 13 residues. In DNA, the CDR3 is TGTGCCAGCCCTTGGGAACAAGAGACACCCCTCCACTTT. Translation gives CASPWEQETPLHF.

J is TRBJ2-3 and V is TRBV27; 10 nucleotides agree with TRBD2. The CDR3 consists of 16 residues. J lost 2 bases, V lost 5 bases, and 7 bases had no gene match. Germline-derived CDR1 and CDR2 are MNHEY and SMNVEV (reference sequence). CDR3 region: CASSLPSGSVTDTQYF. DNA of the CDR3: TGTGCCAGCAGTCTACCTAGCGGGAGTGTCACAGATACGCAGTATTTT.

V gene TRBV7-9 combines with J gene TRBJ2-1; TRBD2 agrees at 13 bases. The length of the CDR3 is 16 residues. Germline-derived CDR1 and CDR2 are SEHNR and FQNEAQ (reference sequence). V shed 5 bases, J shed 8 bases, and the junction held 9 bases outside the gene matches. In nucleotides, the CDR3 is TGTGCCAGCAGCCTAGGGACTAGCGGGAAGGTGGATGAGCAGTTCTTC. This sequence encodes CASSLGTSGKVDEQFF.

CDR3 in amino acids: CASSPDGTVSNEQYF. As DNA, the CDR3 is TGCGCCAGCAGCCCGGACGGGACAGTTAGTAACGAGCAGTACTTC. The chain couples TRBV5-1 to TRBJ2-7, with 7 bases lining up with TRBD1. V gave up 4 bases and J gave up 5 bases; unmatched junction bases: 12. The CDR3 is 15 residues long. Germline values: CDR1 SGHRS, CDR2 YFSETQ.

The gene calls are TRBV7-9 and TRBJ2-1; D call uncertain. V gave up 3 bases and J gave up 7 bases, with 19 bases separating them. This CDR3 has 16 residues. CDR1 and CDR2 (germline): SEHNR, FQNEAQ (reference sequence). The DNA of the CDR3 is TGTGCCAGCAGCTTCCCGGGCTCCGATAGGTCAAATGAGCAGTTCTTC. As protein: CASSFPGSDRSNEQFF. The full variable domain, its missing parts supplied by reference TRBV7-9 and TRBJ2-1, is DTGVSQNPRHKITKRGQNVTFRCDPISEHNRLYWYRQTLGQGPEFLTYFQNEAQLEKSRLLSDRFSAERPKGSFSTLEIQRTEQGDSAMYLCASSFPGSDRSNEQFFGPGTRLTVL.

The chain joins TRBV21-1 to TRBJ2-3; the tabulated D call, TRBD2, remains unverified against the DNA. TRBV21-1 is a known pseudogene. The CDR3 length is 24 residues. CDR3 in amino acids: CASSNRDRGYGTSGGVTSTDTQYF. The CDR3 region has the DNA TGTGCCAGCAGCAACCGGGACAGGGGTTACGGGACTAGCGGGGGAGTTACTAGCACAGATACGCAGTATTTT.

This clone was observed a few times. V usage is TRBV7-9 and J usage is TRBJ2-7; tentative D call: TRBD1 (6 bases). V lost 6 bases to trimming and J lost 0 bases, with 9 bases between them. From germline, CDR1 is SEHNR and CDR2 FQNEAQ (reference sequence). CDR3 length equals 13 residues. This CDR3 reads CASRQQGSYEQYF. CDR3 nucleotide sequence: TGTGCCAGCAGACAACAGGGCTCCTACGAGCAGTACTTC.

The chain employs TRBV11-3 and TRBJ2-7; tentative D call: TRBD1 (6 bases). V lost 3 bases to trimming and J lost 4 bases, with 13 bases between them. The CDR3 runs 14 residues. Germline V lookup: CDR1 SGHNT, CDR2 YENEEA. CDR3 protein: CASSFRPQGYEQYF. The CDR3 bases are TGTGCCAGCAGCTTCAGACCACAGGGATACGAGCAGTACTTC.

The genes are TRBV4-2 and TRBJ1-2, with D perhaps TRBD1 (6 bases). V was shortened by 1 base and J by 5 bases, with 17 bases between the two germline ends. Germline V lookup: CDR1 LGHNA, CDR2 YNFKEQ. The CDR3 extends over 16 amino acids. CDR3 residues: CASSQGGPGGGYGYTF. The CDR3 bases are TGTGCCAGCAGCCAAGGGGGACCCGGAGGGGGGTATGGCTACACCTTC.

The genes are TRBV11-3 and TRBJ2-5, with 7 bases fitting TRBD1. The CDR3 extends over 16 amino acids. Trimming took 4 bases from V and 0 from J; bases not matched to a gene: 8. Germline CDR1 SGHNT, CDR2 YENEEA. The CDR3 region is CASSSGGDGYQETQYF. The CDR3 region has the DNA TGTGCCAGCAGCTCAGGGGGTGACGGATACCAAGAGACCCAGTACTTC.

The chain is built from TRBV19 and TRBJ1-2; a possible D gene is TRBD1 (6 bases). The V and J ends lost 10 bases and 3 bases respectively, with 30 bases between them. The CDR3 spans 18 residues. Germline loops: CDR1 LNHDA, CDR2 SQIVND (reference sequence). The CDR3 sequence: CATFIPLAGGLNHYGYTF. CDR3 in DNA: TGTGCCACCTTCATACCCCTTGCGGGGGGGCTCAACCACTATGGCTACACCTTC.

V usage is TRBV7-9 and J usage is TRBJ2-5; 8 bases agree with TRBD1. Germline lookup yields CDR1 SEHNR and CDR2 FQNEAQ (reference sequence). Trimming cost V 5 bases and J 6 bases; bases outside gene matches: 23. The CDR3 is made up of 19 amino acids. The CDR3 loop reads CASSLAPPRRTGLRQTQYF. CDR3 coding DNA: TGTGCCAGCAGCCTCGCTCCCCCCCGAAGGACAGGGTTGAGACAGACCCAGTACTTC.

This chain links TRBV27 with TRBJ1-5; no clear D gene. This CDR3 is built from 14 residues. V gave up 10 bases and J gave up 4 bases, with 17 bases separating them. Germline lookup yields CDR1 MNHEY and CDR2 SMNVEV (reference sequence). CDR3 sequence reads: CATQMRFGNQPQHF. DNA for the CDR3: TGTGCCACCCAAATGAGATTTGGGAATCAGCCCCAGCATTTT.

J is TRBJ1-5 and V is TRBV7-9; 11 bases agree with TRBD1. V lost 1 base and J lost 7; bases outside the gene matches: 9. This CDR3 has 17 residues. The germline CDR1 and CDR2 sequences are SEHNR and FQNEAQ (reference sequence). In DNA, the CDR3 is TGTGCCAGCAGCTTAGGGACAGGGGGCGGGAATATACAGCCCCAGCATTTT. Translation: CASSLGTGGGNIQPQHF.

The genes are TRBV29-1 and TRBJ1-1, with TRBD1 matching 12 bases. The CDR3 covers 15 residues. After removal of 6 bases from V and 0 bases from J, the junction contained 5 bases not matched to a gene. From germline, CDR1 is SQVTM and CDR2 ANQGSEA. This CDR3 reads CSVGQGAGMNTEAFF. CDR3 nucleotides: TGCAGCGTGGGACAGGGGGCAGGCATGAACACTGAAGCTTTCTTT. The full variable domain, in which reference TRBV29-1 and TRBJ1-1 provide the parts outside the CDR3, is SAVISQKPSRDICQRGTSLTIQCQVDSQVTMMFWYRQQPGQSLTLIATANQGSEATYESGFVIDKFPISRPNLTFSTLTVSNMSPEDSSIYLCSVGQGAGMNTEAFFGQGTRLTVV.

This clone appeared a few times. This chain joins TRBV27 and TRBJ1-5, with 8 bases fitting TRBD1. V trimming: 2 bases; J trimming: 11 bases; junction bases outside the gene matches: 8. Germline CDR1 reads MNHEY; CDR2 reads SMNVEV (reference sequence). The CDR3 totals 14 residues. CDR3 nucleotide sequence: TGTGCCAGCAGTTTAGGACAGGGTATCGGGGCCCAGCATTTT. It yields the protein CASSLGQGIGAQHF.

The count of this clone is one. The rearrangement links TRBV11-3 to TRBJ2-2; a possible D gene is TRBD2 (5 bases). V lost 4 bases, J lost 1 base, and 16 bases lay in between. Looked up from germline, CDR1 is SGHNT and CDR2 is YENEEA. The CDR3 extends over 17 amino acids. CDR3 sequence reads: CASSSFSLGGNTGELFF. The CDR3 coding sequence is TGTGCCAGCAGCTCCTTCTCACTAGGAGGGAACACCGGGGAGCTGTTTTTT.

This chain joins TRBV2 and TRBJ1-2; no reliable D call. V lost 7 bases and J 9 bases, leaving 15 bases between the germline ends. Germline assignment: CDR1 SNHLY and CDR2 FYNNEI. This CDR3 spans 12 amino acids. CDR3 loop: CASTEGSGSYTF. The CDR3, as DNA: TGTGCCAGCACCGAAGGAAGCGGCAGCTACACCTTC. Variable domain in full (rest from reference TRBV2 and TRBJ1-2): EPEVTQTPSHQVTQMGQEVILRCVPISNHLYFYWYRQILGQKVEFLVSFYNNEISEKSEIFDDQFSVERPDGSNFTLKIRSTKLEDSAMYFCASTEGSGSYTFGSGTRLTVV.